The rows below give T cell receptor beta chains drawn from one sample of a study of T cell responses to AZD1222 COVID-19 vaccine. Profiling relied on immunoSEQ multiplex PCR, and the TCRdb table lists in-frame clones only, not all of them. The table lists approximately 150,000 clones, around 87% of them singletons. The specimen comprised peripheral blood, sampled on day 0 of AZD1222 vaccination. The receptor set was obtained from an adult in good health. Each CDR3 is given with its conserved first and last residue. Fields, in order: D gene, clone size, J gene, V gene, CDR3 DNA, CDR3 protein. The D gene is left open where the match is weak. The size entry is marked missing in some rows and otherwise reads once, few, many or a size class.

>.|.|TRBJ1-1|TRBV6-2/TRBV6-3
TGTGCCAGCAGTCACCTAGGGCCCCCTGAAGCTTTCTTT
CASSHLGPPEAFF
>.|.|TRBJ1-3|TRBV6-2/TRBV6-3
TGTGCCAGCAGTTCCGTCGGAAACACCATATATTTT
CASSSVGNTIYF
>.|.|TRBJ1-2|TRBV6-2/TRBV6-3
TGTGCCAGCAGTTACGCAGGAACCAGGGCATCGTCCTATGGCTACACCTTC
CASSYAGTRASSYGYTF
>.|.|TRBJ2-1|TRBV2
TGTGCCAGCAGGGAACAGGGTTACAATGAGCAGTTCTTC
CASREQGYNEQFF
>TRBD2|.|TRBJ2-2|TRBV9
TGTGCCAGCAGCGTAGGGATTCAAGCGGGAGTATATACGGACGGGGAGCTGTTTTTT
CASSVGIQAGVYTDGELFF
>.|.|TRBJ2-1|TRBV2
TGTGCCAGCAGTGAAACAGGCTTAACCTACAATGAGCAGTTCTTC
CASSETGLTYNEQFF
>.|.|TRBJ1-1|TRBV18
TGTGCCAGCTCACCACCGGGAAGGGGGGCTGGCACTGAAGCTTTCTTT
CASSPPGRGAGTEAFF
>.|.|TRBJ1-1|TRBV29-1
TGCAGCGCTGGACAGAATAGAGATACTGAAGCTTTCTTT
CSAGQNRDTEAFF
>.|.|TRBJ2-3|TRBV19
TGTGCCAGTAGCCAACTAACAGGGAGCAAGACAGATACGCAGTATTTT
CASSQLTGSKTDTQYF
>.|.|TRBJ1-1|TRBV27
TGTGCCAGCAGTCCACCCCAAACGGGCACTGAAGCTTTCTTT
CASSPPQTGTEAFF
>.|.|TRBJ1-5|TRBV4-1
TGCGCCAGCAGCCAATCCACAGGGATGGGTCAGCCCCAGCATTTT
CASSQSTGMGQPQHF
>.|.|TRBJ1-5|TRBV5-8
TGTGCCAGCAGCTTGGGGTCGGTGTATAGCAATCAGCCCCAGCATTTT
CASSLGSVYSNQPQHF
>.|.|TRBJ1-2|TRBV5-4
TGTGCCAGCAGCTTGATTGGAGCTAACTATGGCTACACCTTC
CASSLIGANYGYTF
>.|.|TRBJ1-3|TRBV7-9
TGTGCCAGCAGCCTCCTGTCCTCTGGAAACACCATATATTTT
CASSLLSSGNTIYF
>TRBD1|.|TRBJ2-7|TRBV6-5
TGTGCCAGCAGCCAAGACAGGGGGCTCTTCGAGCAGTACTTC
CASSQDRGLFEQYF
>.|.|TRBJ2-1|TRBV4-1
TGCGCCAGCAGCCAAGATTTTGGGGAATACAATGAGCAGTTCTTC
CASSQDFGEYNEQFF
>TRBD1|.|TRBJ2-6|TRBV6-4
TGTGCCAGCAGTGACTCGGCAGGGGGCTCTGGGGCCAACGTCCTGACTTTC
CASSDSAGGSGANVLTF
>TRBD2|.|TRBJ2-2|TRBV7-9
TGTGCCAGCAGCTTAGTGTGGGCGGGAGGAACCACCGGGGAGCTGTTTTTT
CASSLVWAGGTTGELFF
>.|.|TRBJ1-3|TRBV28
TGTGCCAGCTTAGCTCCCACCATATATTTT
CASLAPTIYF
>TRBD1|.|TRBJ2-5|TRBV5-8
TGTGCCAGCAGCTTGGCTAGGGGACAGGGTGATGAGGGGCAAGAGACCCAGTACTTC
CASSLARGQGDEGQETQYF
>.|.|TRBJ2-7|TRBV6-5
TGTGCCAGCAGTTCCGGGGCTTACGAGCAGTACTTC
CASSSGAYEQYF
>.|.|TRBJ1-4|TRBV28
TGTGCCAGCGAGGGGGATACTAATGAAAAACTGTTTTTT
CASEGDTNEKLFF
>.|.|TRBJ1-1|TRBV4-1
TGCGCCAGCAGCCAAGAGGAACGGGGGAACACTGAAGCTTTCTTT
CASSQEERGNTEAFF
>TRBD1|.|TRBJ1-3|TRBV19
TGTGCCACCACCGGGACAGGGGGTTCCATCTCTGGAAACACCATATATTTT
CATTGTGGSISGNTIYF
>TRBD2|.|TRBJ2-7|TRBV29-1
TGCAGCGTCGACACGACTAGCGGGAGCCATCCGTACTACGAGCAGTACTTC
CSVDTTSGSHPYYEQYF
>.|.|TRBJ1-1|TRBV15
TGTGCCACCAGCAGAGGATTCCTCTATGAAGCTTTCTTT
CATSRGFLYEAFF
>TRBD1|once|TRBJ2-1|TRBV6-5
TGTGCCAGCATTCCGGGACAGGGGAGTCCATTCTTC
CASIPGQGSPFF
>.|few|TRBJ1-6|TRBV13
TGTGCCAGCAGCCCGGCCCTTTCACCCCTCCACTTT
CASSPALSPLHF
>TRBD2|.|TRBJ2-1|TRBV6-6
TGTGCCAGCAGTCGGCCGGGAGGGACCAATGAGCAGTTCTTC
CASSRPGGTNEQFF
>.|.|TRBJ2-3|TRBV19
TGTGCCAGTAGTACGAAGGGTCTAGCAGATACGCAGTATTTT
CASSTKGLADTQYF
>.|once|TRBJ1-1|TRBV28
TGTGCCAGCAGTTATCACACTGAAGCTTTCTTT
CASSYHTEAFF
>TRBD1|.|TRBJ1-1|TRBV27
TGTGCCAGCAGCTCCGGGACAGGGGGAGCTTTCTTT
CASSSGTGGAFF
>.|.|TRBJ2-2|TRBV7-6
TGTGCCAGCAGCTCAAAGACCGACACCTCGAACACCGGGGAGCTGTTTTTT
CASSSKTDTSNTGELFF
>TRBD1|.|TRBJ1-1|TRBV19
TGTGCCAGTAGTAGGGGACAGCAAGCTTTCTTT
CASSRGQQAFF
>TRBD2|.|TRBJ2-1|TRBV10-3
TGTGCCATCAGTTCAGGACTAGCGGGAGGGAGATACAATGAGCAGTTCTTC
CAISSGLAGGRYNEQFF
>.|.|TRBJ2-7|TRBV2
TGTGCCAGCAGTGAGGACAGACACTACGAGCAGTACTTC
CASSEDRHYEQYF
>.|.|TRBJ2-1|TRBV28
TGTGCCAGCAGCCAATGGGGTAGCAACTACAATGAGCAGTTCTTC
CASSQWGSNYNEQFF
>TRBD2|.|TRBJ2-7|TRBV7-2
TGTGCCAGCAGCCCAGCCCTAGCGGGAGGCCCCAACTCCTACGAGCAGTACTTC
CASSPALAGGPNSYEQYF
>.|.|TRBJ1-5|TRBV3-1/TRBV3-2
TGTGCCAGCAGCCCCCGGGACATCCAGCCCCAGCATTTT
CASSPRDIQPQHF
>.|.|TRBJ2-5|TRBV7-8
TGTGCCAGCAGCTTAGGGGCCCCCCTAGGGGAGACCCAGTACTTC
CASSLGAPLGETQYF
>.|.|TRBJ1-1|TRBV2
TGTGCCAGCAGTGATCGGGGAAACACTGAAGCTTTCTTT
CASSDRGNTEAFF
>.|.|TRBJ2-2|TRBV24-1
TGTGCCACCACCGATGGTGGCACCGGGGAGCTGTTTTTT
CATTDGGTGELFF
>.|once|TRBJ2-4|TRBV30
TGTGCCTGGGCATACAAAAACATTCAGTACTTC
CAWAYKNIQYF
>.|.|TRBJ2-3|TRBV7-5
TGTGTCAGAAGCTTAGGGCCTCTAGCGGGAGTAAGGGGGGAGACAGATACGCAGTATTTT
CVRSLGPLAGVRGETDTQYF
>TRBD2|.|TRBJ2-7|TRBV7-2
TGTGCCAGCAGCTTACTAACTAGCGGGATCGACGAGCAGTACTTC
CASSLLTSGIDEQYF
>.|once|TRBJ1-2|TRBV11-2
TGTGCCAGCACCACAGGACAGAATAGAGCTAACTATGGCTACACCTTC
CASTTGQNRANYGYTF
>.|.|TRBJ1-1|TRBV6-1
TGTGCCAGCAGTGAAGCGCTACAAGGTTACACTGAAGCTTTCTTT
CASSEALQGYTEAFF
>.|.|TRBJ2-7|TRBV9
TGTGCCAGCAGTATGAGCGCCGGGACTTACTCCTACGAGCAGTACTTC
CASSMSAGTYSYEQYF
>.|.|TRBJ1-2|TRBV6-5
TGTGCCAGCAGTCAGCATAGGGACCTAGGGGGCTACACCTTC
CASSQHRDLGGYTF
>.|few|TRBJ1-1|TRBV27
TGTGCCAGCAGTTCCTACGGACAGGAAGCTTTCTTT
CASSSYGQEAFF
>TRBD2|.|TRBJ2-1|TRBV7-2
TGTGCCAGCAGCTACAGCGGGAACTCCTACAATGAGCAGTTCTTC
CASSYSGNSYNEQFF
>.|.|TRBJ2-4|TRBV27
TGTGCCAGCAGTGAGGGCCCTAGCGCCGAGGGTAACATTCAGTACTTC
CASSEGPSAEGNIQYF
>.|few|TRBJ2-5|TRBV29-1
TGCAGCGTTCGACTAGATCAGACCCAGTACTTC
CSVRLDQTQYF
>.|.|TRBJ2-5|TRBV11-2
TGTGCCAGCAGCAGGCCGGCGAAGCGGACCCAGTACTTC
CASSRPAKRTQYF
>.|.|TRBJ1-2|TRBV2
TGTGCCAGCAGTGTTGACAGATCGGGGGGCTACACCTTC
CASSVDRSGGYTF